The clone carrying this TCR beta chain came up many times. This specimen comes from a study of early T cells in non-severe SARS-CoV-2 infection. Germline V gives CDR1 SGDLS, CDR2 YYNGEE. Trimming shortened V by 2 bases and J by 6 bases, and 6 bases separated the two germline ends. The CDR3 sequence is 12 residues long. TCRdb analysed the 5' RACE reads with MiXCR anew, one entry per CDR3 protein. The repertoire includes around 40,000 distinct CDR3 sequences, roughly 5.7% of them detected once, and 5.9% sits in the top ten. The sample was whole blood. This TCR was sampled from an adult who was a healthcare worker with PCR-confirmed SARS-CoV-2 infection or an uninfected control (not recorded which). This chain connects TRBV9 to TRBJ2-1; no definite D call. The CDR3 region is CASSVQRNEQFF. CDR3 bases: TGTGCCAGCAGCGTTCAGCGCAATGAGCAGTTCTTC.